These T cell receptor beta chains were read from a single sample in a study of T cell changes during pregnancy in multiple sclerosis. Assay used: immunoSEQ multiplex PCR; TCRdb lists only in-frame clones, some missing. This sample has 30,000 to 45,000 clones, with 85% to 90% found just once. The source was CD4+ T cells from peripheral blood mononuclear cells, collected in the first trimester of pregnancy. These receptors were taken from a female donor with multiple sclerosis, enrolled in a pregnancy study. The CDR3 runs from the conserved cysteine through the conserved F or W. D genes are given only for firm matches. A clone size is listed for some rows: how often the clone was seen (once, few, many), or a class if it is expanded.

clone size: .
V gene: TRBV30
J gene: TRBJ2-5
D gene: .
CDR3 protein: CAWGWRETQYF
CDR3 DNA: TGTGCCTGGGGTTGGAGGGAGACCCAGTACTTC

clone size: once
V gene: TRBV6-5
J gene: TRBJ2-1
D gene: TRBD2
CDR3 protein: CASSYRSSGSNNEQFF
CDR3 DNA: TGTGCCAGCAGTTACCGCTCTAGCGGGTCCAACAATGAGCAGTTCTTC

clone size: .
V gene: TRBV6-5
J gene: TRBJ2-3
D gene: .
CDR3 protein: CASSYSRQSTDTQYF
CDR3 DNA: TGTGCCAGCAGTTACTCGAGACAGAGTACAGATACGCAGTATTTT

clone size: .
V gene: TRBV14
J gene: TRBJ2-2
D gene: TRBD2
CDR3 protein: CASSQESGTSYTGELFF
CDR3 DNA: TGTGCCAGCAGCCAAGAAAGTGGGACTAGTTACACCGGGGAGCTGTTTTTT

clone size: .
V gene: TRBV4-1
J gene: TRBJ1-2
D gene: .
CDR3 protein: CASSPFSFQLYGYTF
CDR3 DNA: TGCGCCAGCAGCCCCTTCAGCTTCCAACTATATGGCTACACCTTC

clone size: few
V gene: TRBV18
J gene: TRBJ1-1
D gene: .
CDR3 protein: CASSQIQGFEAFF
CDR3 DNA: TGTGCCAGCTCCCAGATACAGGGATTTGAAGCTTTCTTT

clone size: once
V gene: TRBV7-3
J gene: TRBJ1-6
D gene: TRBD1
CDR3 protein: CASSSGQGNYSPLHF
CDR3 DNA: TGTGCCAGCAGCTCCGGACAGGGAAATTATTCACCCCTCCACTTT

clone size: .
V gene: TRBV27
J gene: TRBJ1-1
D gene: .
CDR3 protein: CASRPPRENTEAFF
CDR3 DNA: TGTGCCAGCAGGCCCCCCAGGGAGAACACTGAAGCTTTCTTT

clone size: few
V gene: TRBV23-1
J gene: TRBJ2-7
D gene: .
CDR3 protein: CASAAGTVEQYF
CDR3 DNA: TGCGCCAGCGCGGCGGGGACTGTCGAGCAGTACTTC

clone size: .
V gene: TRBV19
J gene: TRBJ1-4
D gene: .
CDR3 protein: CASSINGIEGEKLFF
CDR3 DNA: TGTGCCAGTAGTATCAACGGCATCGAGGGTGAAAAACTGTTTTTT

clone size: few
V gene: TRBV29-1
J gene: TRBJ1-1
D gene: .
CDR3 protein: CSVGGGNTEAFF
CDR3 DNA: TGCAGCGTTGGAGGGGGGAACACTGAAGCTTTCTTT

clone size: .
V gene: TRBV4-2
J gene: TRBJ1-2
D gene: .
CDR3 protein: CASSQGSLFYREGGYTF
CDR3 DNA: TGTGCCAGCAGCCAAGGCTCCCTTTTTTACAGGGAGGGCGGCTACACCTTC

clone size: .
V gene: TRBV15
J gene: TRBJ2-3
D gene: TRBD2
CDR3 protein: CATCPGGSADTQYF
CDR3 DNA: TGTGCCACCTGCCCGGGAGGAAGCGCAGATACGCAGTATTTT

clone size: .
V gene: TRBV27
J gene: TRBJ2-7
D gene: .
CDR3 protein: CASSLSLSTRMGEQYF
CDR3 DNA: TGTGCCAGCAGTTTATCGTTGTCGACTAGGATGGGAGAGCAGTACTTC

clone size: .
V gene: TRBV9
J gene: TRBJ2-7
D gene: TRBD1
CDR3 protein: CASSPGQAIYEQYF
CDR3 DNA: TGTGCCAGCAGCCCGGGACAGGCGATCTACGAGCAGTACTTC

clone size: .
V gene: TRBV7-2
J gene: TRBJ1-5
D gene: TRBD1
CDR3 protein: CASSLMGQEGQPQHF
CDR3 DNA: TGTGCCAGCAGCTTAATGGGACAGGAGGGTCAGCCCCAGCATTTT

clone size: .
V gene: TRBV7-2
J gene: TRBJ1-2
D gene: .
CDR3 protein: CASSLDALGRGYTF
CDR3 DNA: TGTGCCAGCAGCTTAGATGCGCTTGGGCGTGGCTACACCTTC

clone size: .
V gene: TRBV27
J gene: TRBJ2-7
D gene: .
CDR3 protein: CASSLSFQRSYEQYF
CDR3 DNA: TGTGCCAGCAGTTTATCGTTCCAGAGGAGCTACGAGCAGTACTTC

clone size: .
V gene: TRBV10-3
J gene: TRBJ1-5
D gene: .
CDR3 protein: CAISDRGQPQHF
CDR3 DNA: TGTGCCATCAGTGACCGGGGTCAGCCCCAGCATTTT

clone size: .
V gene: TRBV19
J gene: TRBJ1-5
D gene: TRBD1
CDR3 protein: CASTSTGGGSTFPPQHF
CDR3 DNA: TGTGCCAGTACTTCGACAGGGGGCGGATCAACGTTTCCGCCCCAGCATTTT

clone size: .
V gene: TRBV7-2
J gene: TRBJ2-3
D gene: .
CDR3 protein: CASSPRGLGSTQYF
CDR3 DNA: TGTGCCAGCAGCCCGCGGGGGCTCGGTTCTACGCAGTATTTT

clone size: .
V gene: TRBV25-1
J gene: TRBJ1-5
D gene: .
CDR3 protein: CASSQGMHQPQHF
CDR3 DNA: TGTGCCAGCAGTCAGGGTATGCATCAGCCCCAGCATTTT

clone size: .
V gene: TRBV7-9
J gene: TRBJ2-3
D gene: .
CDR3 protein: CASSAQGSTDTQYF
CDR3 DNA: TGTGCCAGCAGTGCGCAGGGGAGCACAGATACGCAGTATTTT

clone size: .
V gene: TRBV20-1
J gene: TRBJ1-1
D gene: .
CDR3 protein: CSPRGGTEAFF
CDR3 DNA: TGCAGTCCGCGGGGGGGCACTGAAGCTTTCTTT

clone size: .
V gene: TRBV21-1
J gene: TRBJ1-1
D gene: .
CDR3 protein: CASSSRTYVNTEAFF
CDR3 DNA: TGTGCCAGCAGCTCCCGGACATACGTCAACACTGAAGCTTTCTTT

clone size: .
V gene: TRBV7-9
J gene: TRBJ2-1
D gene: .
CDR3 protein: CASSLMGGPGNEQFF
CDR3 DNA: TGTGCCAGCAGCTTAATGGGGGGGCCAGGCAATGAGCAGTTCTTC

clone size: .
V gene: TRBV5-8
J gene: TRBJ2-7
D gene: .
CDR3 protein: CASIRPPHRGEQYF
CDR3 DNA: TGTGCCAGCATTCGGCCACCCCACCGGGGGGAGCAGTACTTC

clone size: once
V gene: TRBV7-9
J gene: TRBJ2-7
D gene: TRBD1
CDR3 protein: CASSLGGGTGGSEQYF
CDR3 DNA: TGTGCCAGCAGCTTAGGGGGCGGGACAGGGGGGTCCGAGCAGTACTTC

clone size: .
V gene: TRBV28
J gene: TRBJ1-1
D gene: .
CDR3 protein: CASSSPEGVGTEAFF
CDR3 DNA: TGTGCCAGCAGCTCCCCCGAGGGGGTCGGCACTGAAGCTTTCTTT

clone size: .
V gene: TRBV5-4
J gene: TRBJ2-3
D gene: .
CDR3 protein: CASSFLAESTDTQYF
CDR3 DNA: TGTGCCAGCAGCTTCTTAGCGGAGAGCACAGATACGCAGTATTTT

clone size: .
V gene: TRBV7-2
J gene: TRBJ2-7
D gene: .
CDR3 protein: CASSLTTYEQYF
CDR3 DNA: TGTGCCAGCAGCTTAACTACCTACGAGCAGTACTTC

clone size: few
V gene: TRBV19
J gene: TRBJ1-5
D gene: .
CDR3 protein: CASSKQNTNQPQHF
CDR3 DNA: TGTGCCAGTAGCAAACAGAACACCAATCAGCCCCAGCATTTT

clone size: .
V gene: TRBV9
J gene: TRBJ1-2
D gene: TRBD1
CDR3 protein: CASSGPGQIHYGYTF
CDR3 DNA: TGTGCCAGCAGCGGACCGGGACAGATTCACTATGGCTACACCTTC

clone size: .
V gene: TRBV5-1
J gene: TRBJ2-3
D gene: TRBD2
CDR3 protein: CASKGGSGAYTDTQYF
CDR3 DNA: TGCGCCAGCAAGGGTGGTAGCGGGGCCTACACAGATACGCAGTATTTT

clone size: .
V gene: TRBV5-1
J gene: TRBJ2-3
D gene: .
CDR3 protein: CASSLDGQSFTDTQYF
CDR3 DNA: TGCGCCAGCAGCTTGGATGGACAGAGTTTCACAGATACGCAGTATTTT

clone size: .
V gene: TRBV19
J gene: TRBJ1-5
D gene: .
CDR3 protein: CASSIPGTTGSNQPQHF
CDR3 DNA: TGTGCCAGTAGTATTCCCGGAACAACAGGTAGCAATCAGCCCCAGCATTTT

clone size: .
V gene: TRBV29-1
J gene: TRBJ2-1
D gene: .
CDR3 protein: CSVEDFPEQFF
CDR3 DNA: TGCAGCGTTGAAGATTTTCCGGAGCAGTTCTTC

clone size: .
V gene: TRBV29-1
J gene: TRBJ2-2
D gene: TRBD1
CDR3 protein: CSVVGQGGTGELFF
CDR3 DNA: TGCAGCGTCGTTGGACAGGGGGGCACCGGGGAGCTGTTTTTT

clone size: .
V gene: TRBV10-3
J gene: TRBJ1-2
D gene: TRBD1
CDR3 protein: CAIKPGQGAGNYGYTF
CDR3 DNA: TGTGCCATCAAGCCGGGACAGGGGGCCGGTAACTATGGCTACACCTTC

clone size: .
V gene: TRBV14
J gene: TRBJ2-3
D gene: TRBD1
CDR3 protein: CASSHTGGSTDTQYF
CDR3 DNA: TGTGCCAGCAGCCACACAGGGGGCTCGACAGATACGCAGTATTTT

clone size: .
V gene: TRBV5-1
J gene: TRBJ1-1
D gene: .
CDR3 protein: CASSLALGATEAFF
CDR3 DNA: TGCGCCAGCAGCTTGGCCTTGGGAGCCACTGAAGCTTTCTTT

clone size: .
V gene: TRBV5-1
J gene: TRBJ2-2
D gene: TRBD2
CDR3 protein: CASSLRPGGPSMNTGELFF
CDR3 DNA: TGCGCCAGCAGCTTGCGCCCGGGAGGGCCCTCTATGAACACCGGGGAGCTGTTTTTT

clone size: .
V gene: TRBV27
J gene: TRBJ2-2
D gene: TRBD1
CDR3 protein: CASSFTGGTSGELFF
CDR3 DNA: TGTGCCAGCAGTTTTACAGGGGGTACCAGCGGGGAGCTGTTTTTT

clone size: .
V gene: TRBV5-1
J gene: TRBJ1-1
D gene: .
CDR3 protein: CASSYQANTEAFF
CDR3 DNA: TGCGCCAGCAGCTACCAGGCGAACACTGAAGCTTTCTTT

clone size: .
V gene: TRBV2
J gene: TRBJ2-3
D gene: .
CDR3 protein: CASSELLPTDTQYF
CDR3 DNA: TGTGCCAGCAGTGAACTCCTTCCCACAGATACGCAGTATTTT